This is a list of T cell receptor beta chains from one sample in a study of technical replicates of blood from several donors. Generated by immunoSEQ multiplex PCR, the TCRdb table keeps only in-frame clones and is missing some. This table has around 14,000 clones, roughly 83% appearing once. What was sequenced was PBMCs. The source is a human donor in good health. Both conserved end residues are part of each CDR3. The D gene is left open where the match is weak. The size field is filled for only some rows; it gives once, few, many or a size class.

.	TRBV5-1	TRBJ2-3	.	TGCGCCAGCAGTCTTCGGGGGTTTGGTGCAGATACGCAGTATTTT	CASSLRGFGADTQYF
TRBD1	TRBV28	TRBJ2-7	.	TGTGCCAGCAGTTTCGGGACAGAGACCTACGAGCAGTACTTC	CASSFGTETYEQYF
TRBD2	TRBV5-1	TRBJ2-7	.	TGCGCCAGCAGCTTGGGACTAGCGGGTAGCTCCTACGAGCAGTACTTC	CASSLGLAGSSYEQYF
.	TRBV5-6	TRBJ1-5	.	TGTGCCAGCAGCTTGAGTCAGGGGAGTGTTAACAATCAGCCCCAGCATTTT	CASSLSQGSVNNQPQHF
TRBD2	TRBV6-6	TRBJ2-2	.	TGTGCCAGCAAAATGGCGGGAGAGGTTGCCGGGGAGCTGTTTTTT	CASKMAGEVAGELFF
TRBD1	TRBV11-2	TRBJ2-1	.	TGTGCCAGCAGCTTAGTGTGGTTGAGACAGGGGTACAATGAGCAGTTCTTC	CASSLVWLRQGYNEQFF
TRBD2	TRBV20-1	TRBJ2-7	.	TGCAGTGCTTTGACTAGCGGCGAGCAGTACTTC	CSALTSGEQYF
.	TRBV27	TRBJ2-7	.	TGTGCCAGCAGACGAGGACAGAGGGGGACGGGGTACGAGCAGTACTTC	CASRRGQRGTGYEQYF
TRBD1	TRBV27	TRBJ2-7	.	TGTGCCAGCAGTCCCCGGACAGGGACCTACGAGCAGTACTTC	CASSPRTGTYEQYF
.	TRBV5-1	TRBJ2-1	.	TGCGCCAGCAGCTTGCAGAACAATGAGCAGTTCTTC	CASSLQNNEQFF
.	TRBV5-6	TRBJ1-1	.	TGTGCCAGCAGCCCGGGGAAGGGGACTTGGAACACTGAAGCTTTCTTT	CASSPGKGTWNTEAFF
.	TRBV5-1	TRBJ2-7	.	TGCGCCAGCAGGGGAATAGCGGACTCCTACGAGCAGTACTTC	CASRGIADSYEQYF
.	TRBV6-1	TRBJ2-2	.	TGTGCCAGCAGGACGGACAGAGACACCGGGGAGCTGTTTTTT	CASRTDRDTGELFF
.	TRBV6-5	TRBJ1-3	.	TGTGCCAGCAGTTACCCATCTGGAAACACCATATATTTT	CASSYPSGNTIYF
.	TRBV9	TRBJ2-1	few	TGTGCCAGCAGCGTAGTGCTATCATACAATGAGCAGTTCTTC	CASSVVLSYNEQFF
TRBD1	TRBV6-1	TRBJ2-2	.	TGTGCCAGCAGGGGGGACAGGGTGCTCCACGGGGAGCTGTTTTTT	CASRGDRVLHGELFF
.	TRBV28	TRBJ2-1	.	TGTGCCAGCTATAAACAGGGATCCTACAATGAGCAGTTCTTC	CASYKQGSYNEQFF
TRBD1	TRBV27	TRBJ2-1	once	TGTGCCAGCAGTCTTTCGACAGGGTGGAACAATGAGCAGTTCTTC	CASSLSTGWNNEQFF
TRBD1	TRBV6-5	TRBJ1-5	.	TGTGCCAGCAGTCCCCTGACAGGGCTTCAGCCCCAGCATTTT	CASSPLTGLQPQHF
TRBD1	TRBV19	TRBJ2-7	few	TGTGCCAGTAGTACCGGGCAGGGGGTCTACGAGCAGTACTTC	CASSTGQGVYEQYF
TRBD1	TRBV28	TRBJ2-7	.	TGTGCCAGCAGTATTATCGGGACAGGGAGGTACGAGCAGTACTTC	CASSIIGTGRYEQYF
TRBD2	TRBV7-9	TRBJ2-1	few	TGTGCCAGCAGCTTAGCTAGCGGGAGTGGGAACAATGAGCAGTTCTTC	CASSLASGSGNNEQFF
.	TRBV11-3	TRBJ1-1	.	TGTGCCAGCAGCTTAGTAGGGGGCACTGAAGCTTTCTTT	CASSLVGGTEAFF
.	TRBV7-8	TRBJ2-7	.	TGTGCCAGCAGCCCCTTAACAGGGAGATCTCTCTACGAGCAGTACTTC	CASSPLTGRSLYEQYF
.	TRBV7-8	TRBJ2-3	.	TGTGCCAGCAGCTTATATGAGCTATCAGATACGCAGTATTTT	CASSLYELSDTQYF
TRBD1	TRBV2	TRBJ2-3	.	TGTGCCAGCAGTGAAGGGAGATCCGGGACAGGGTCAGATACGCAGTATTTT	CASSEGRSGTGSDTQYF
.	TRBV2	TRBJ2-3	.	TGTGCCAGCAGGGGGGAGGTCACAGATACGCAGTATTTT	CASRGEVTDTQYF
.	TRBV30	TRBJ1-5	.	TGTGCCTGGAGTGGGGGGCGCGATCAGCCCCAGCATTTT	CAWSGGRDQPQHF
.	TRBV7-9	TRBJ1-3	once	TGTGCCAGCAGCCAGGAGGGGCACACCATATATTTT	CASSQEGHTIYF
TRBD2	TRBV19	TRBJ2-7	.	TGTGCCAGTACCCTGGGTTCTAGCGGGACGTACGAGCAGTACTTC	CASTLGSSGTYEQYF
.	TRBV5-8	TRBJ2-1	.	TGTGCCAGCAGCTTCTTCGCGGGGGCGGTCTACAATGAGCAGTTCTTC	CASSFFAGAVYNEQFF
TRBD2	TRBV11-2	TRBJ2-1	.	TGTGCCAGCAGCTTATGGGGCGGGAGTGACAATGAGCAGTTCTTC	CASSLWGGSDNEQFF
TRBD2	TRBV28	TRBJ2-1	.	TGTGCCAGCAGTCCCCTGGGACTAGCGGGAGGGTACAATGAGCAGTTCTTC	CASSPLGLAGGYNEQFF
TRBD2	TRBV18	TRBJ2-1	.	TGTGCCAGCTCACCAACTAGCGGGAGCAGGAATGAGCAGTTCTTC	CASSPTSGSRNEQFF
TRBD1	TRBV6-4	TRBJ1-2	once	TGTGCCAGCAGTGATTCACCCGACAGGGTCTATGGCTACACCTTC	CASSDSPDRVYGYTF
.	TRBV9	TRBJ2-7	.	TGTGCCAGCAGCGCCCAACCAGGGGGGCCCTCAGAGCAGTACTTC	CASSAQPGGPSEQYF
.	TRBV7-9	TRBJ2-1	few	TGTGCCAGCAGCTTAGCTGGGACTGGGAATGAGCAGTTCTTC	CASSLAGTGNEQFF
.	TRBV12-5	TRBJ2-5	.	TGTGCTAGTGGTTTGGGGCAGGGCCCAGAGACCCAGTACTTC	CASGLGQGPETQYF
TRBD2	TRBV7-2	TRBJ2-4	.	TGTGCCAGCAGCTTAGGTTTACTAGCGGCCACATTAGCCAAAAACATTCAGTACTTC	CASSLGLLAATLAKNIQYF
.	TRBV5-1	TRBJ1-2	.	TGCGCCAGCAGCCCTGGGGGGACGAGGCCTCATGGCTACACCTTC	CASSPGGTRPHGYTF
TRBD1	TRBV23-1	TRBJ1-1	.	TGCGCCAGCAGTTGGCGCCGGGACAGGGGCACTGAAGCTTTCTTT	CASSWRRDRGTEAFF
.	TRBV2	TRBJ1-1	few	TGTGCCAGCAGTCAACAGGCGTTTGAGGCTTTCTTT	CASSQQAFEAFF
.	TRBV29-1	TRBJ2-7	.	TGCAGCGTACGGGACTACGAGCAGTACTTC	CSVRDYEQYF
TRBD1	TRBV7-9	TRBJ2-1	few	TGTGCCAGCAGTTCCCAGGGGGCGCTTCTCAATGAGCAGTTCTTC	CASSSQGALLNEQFF
TRBD2	TRBV27	TRBJ2-2	.	TGTGCCAGCAGTTTCTCAGCGGGAGACTCGAACACCGGGGAGCTGTTTTTT	CASSFSAGDSNTGELFF
.	TRBV7-2	TRBJ2-7	.	TGTGCCAGCAGCTTATACTACGAGCAGTACTTC	CASSLYYEQYF
.	TRBV6-5	TRBJ2-7	.	TGTGCCAGCAGTGGCGGATTGGGTTACGAGCAGTACTTC	CASSGGLGYEQYF
TRBD1	TRBV7-9	TRBJ1-5	few	TGTGCCAGCAGCCTACAGGGGTATAGCAATCAGCCCCAGCATTTT	CASSLQGYSNQPQHF
TRBD1	TRBV29-1	TRBJ2-7	.	TGCAGCGCCAGGACAGGTAGCTCCTACGAGCAGTACTTC	CSARTGSSYEQYF
.	TRBV7-9	TRBJ1-3	few	TGTGCCAGCAGCAAACACGCAAGCTCTGGAAACACCATATATTTT	CASSKHASSGNTIYF
TRBD2	TRBV10-3	TRBJ2-7	.	TGTGCCATCAGTGAGCCCCTACTAGCGGGACCATCCTACGAGCAGTACTTC	CAISEPLLAGPSYEQYF